These T cell receptor beta chains were read from a single sample in a study of T cell responses to AZD1222 COVID-19 vaccine. Sequencing used immunoSEQ multiplex PCR; TCRdb keeps in-frame clones, though not all of them. This table has 120,000 to 150,000 clones, 70% to 90% appearing once. Here the sequenced sample was peripheral blood, taken on day 0 of AZD1222 vaccination. The source is an adult in good health. Each CDR3 is given without its conserved first and last residue.

11	TRBV30	TRBJ2-6	AWSFSGANVLT
14	TRBV19	TRBJ1-5	ASSRRTGEGNQPQH
10	TRBV30	TRBJ1-2	AWVQGSYGYT
11	TRBV12-3/TRBV12-4	TRBJ2-1	ASSFLRANEQF
12	TRBV3-1/TRBV3-2	TRBJ2-7	ASSQERWNYEQY
16	TRBV24-1	TRBJ2-1	ATREGTGVSSSYNEQF
15	TRBV5-1	TRBJ2-1	ASSLSGTADFYNEQF
11	TRBV24-1	TRBJ2-1	ATSDVAYNEQF
14	TRBV6-4	TRBJ1-4	ASSFQRPATNEKLF
14	TRBV19	TRBJ1-1	ASSTSLGTGGTEAF
13	TRBV4-3	TRBJ2-7	ASSQNLEGAYEQY
11	TRBV28	TRBJ1-5	ASSFEGNQPQH
13	TRBV4-3	TRBJ1-5	ASSETGGGRQPQH
14	TRBV5-1	TRBJ1-1	ASSLVGTTTNTEAF
11	TRBV7-9	TRBJ1-2	ASSLLRTDGYT
16	TRBV27	TRBJ2-1	ASSPTRGALVRYNEQF
13	TRBV5-1	TRBJ2-1	ASSPGLAGFNEQF
16	TRBV7-2	TRBJ2-1	ASSLAQGLAGSYNEQF
11	TRBV15	TRBJ1-2	ATSRAWTDGYT
13	TRBV6-5	TRBJ1-4	ASSPGQGGNEKLF
12	TRBV11-2	TRBJ2-7	ASSLRQILYEQY
14	TRBV27	TRBJ2-1	ASSLKGLPHYNEQF
13	TRBV6-6	TRBJ2-5	ASSPVAGAGETQY
13	TRBV6-5	TRBJ1-3	ASRISGISGNTIY
13	TRBV7-2	TRBJ1-1	ASSRTPRLDTEAF
11	TRBV11-2	TRBJ1-2	ASSLTGQYGYT
13	TRBV28	TRBJ2-3	ASSWLDRETDTQY
9	TRBV21-1	TRBJ2-1	ASGRQGPKF
13	TRBV28	TRBJ1-1	ASSSVGQKNTEAF
12	TRBV28	TRBJ2-3	ASLSPGGQDTQY
11	TRBV11-2	TRBJ2-7	ASSSDSSYEQY
11	TRBV5-6	TRBJ1-2	ASSPAEGFGYT
13	TRBV3-1/TRBV3-2	TRBJ1-1	ASSQELARHTEAF
12	TRBV19	TRBJ1-6	ASSLGQGDSPLH
13	TRBV6-5	TRBJ1-5	ASRIRRGPGQPQH
12	TRBV7-9	TRBJ2-7	ASSTRDRLYEQY
14	TRBV11-3	TRBJ2-1	ASSYTGGPSYNEQF
10	TRBV29-1	TRBJ2-5	SAGGKGETQY
13	TRBV19	TRBJ1-1	ASSIGGTPNTEAF
16	TRBV5-1	TRBJ2-7	ASSLLVVTSGSSYEQY